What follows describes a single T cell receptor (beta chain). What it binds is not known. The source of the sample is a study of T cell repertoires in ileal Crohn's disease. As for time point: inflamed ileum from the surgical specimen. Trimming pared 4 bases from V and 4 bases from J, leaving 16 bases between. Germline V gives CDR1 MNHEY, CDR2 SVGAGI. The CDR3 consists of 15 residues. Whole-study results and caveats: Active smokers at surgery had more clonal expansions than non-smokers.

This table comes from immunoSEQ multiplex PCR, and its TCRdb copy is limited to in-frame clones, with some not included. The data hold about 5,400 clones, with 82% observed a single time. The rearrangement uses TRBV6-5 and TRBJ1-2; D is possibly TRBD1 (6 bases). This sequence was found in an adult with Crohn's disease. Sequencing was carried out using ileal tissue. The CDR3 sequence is CASSWGAGSSYGYTF. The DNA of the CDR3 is TGTGCCAGCAGTTGGGGGGCAGGGTCTTCCTATGGCTACACCTTC.